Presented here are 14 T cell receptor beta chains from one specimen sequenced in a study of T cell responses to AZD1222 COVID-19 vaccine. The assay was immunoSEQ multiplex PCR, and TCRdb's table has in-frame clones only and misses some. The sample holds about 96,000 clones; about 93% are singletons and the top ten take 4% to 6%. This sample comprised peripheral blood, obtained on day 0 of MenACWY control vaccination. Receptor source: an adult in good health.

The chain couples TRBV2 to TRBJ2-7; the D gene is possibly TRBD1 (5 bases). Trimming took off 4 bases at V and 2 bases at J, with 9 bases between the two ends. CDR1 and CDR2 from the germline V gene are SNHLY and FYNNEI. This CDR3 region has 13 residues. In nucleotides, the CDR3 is TGTGCCAGCAGTGGGCAGGGCGCCTACGAGCAGTACTTC. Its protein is CASSGQGAYEQYF.

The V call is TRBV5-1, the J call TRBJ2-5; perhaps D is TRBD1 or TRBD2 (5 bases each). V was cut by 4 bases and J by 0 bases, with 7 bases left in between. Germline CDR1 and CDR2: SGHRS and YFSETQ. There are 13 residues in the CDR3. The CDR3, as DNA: TGCGCCAGCAGCGAGGGACACCAAGAGACCCAGTACTTC. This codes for CASSEGHQETQYF.

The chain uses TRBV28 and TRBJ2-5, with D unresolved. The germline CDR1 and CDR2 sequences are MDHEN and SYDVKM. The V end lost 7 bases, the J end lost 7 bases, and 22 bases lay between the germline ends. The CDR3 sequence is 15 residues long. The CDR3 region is CASTTGSPRTVTQYF. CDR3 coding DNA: TGTGCCAGCACCACCGGAAGCCCCAGGACCGTGACCCAGTACTTC. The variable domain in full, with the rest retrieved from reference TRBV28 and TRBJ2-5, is DVKVTQSSRYLVKRTGEKVFLECVQDMDHENMFWYRQDPGLGLRLIYFSYDVKMKEKGDIPEGYSVSREKKERFSLILESASTNQTSMYLCASTTGSPRTVTQYFGPGTRLLVL.

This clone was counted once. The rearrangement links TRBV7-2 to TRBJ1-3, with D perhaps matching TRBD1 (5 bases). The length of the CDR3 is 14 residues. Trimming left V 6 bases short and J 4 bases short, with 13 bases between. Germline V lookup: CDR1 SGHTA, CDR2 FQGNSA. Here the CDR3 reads CASSQGISGNTIYF. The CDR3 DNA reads TGTGCCAGCAGTCAGGGAATTTCCGGAAACACCATATATTTT.

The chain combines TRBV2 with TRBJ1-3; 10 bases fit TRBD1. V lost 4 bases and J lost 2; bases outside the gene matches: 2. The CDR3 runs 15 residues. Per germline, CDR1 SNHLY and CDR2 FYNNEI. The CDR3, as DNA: TGTGCCAGCAGTGGGACAGGGGGTGCTGGAAACACCATATATTTT. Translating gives CASSGTGGAGNTIYF. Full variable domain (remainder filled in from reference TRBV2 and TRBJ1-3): EPEVTQTPSHQVTQMGQEVILRCVPISNHLYFYWYRQILGQKVEFLVSFYNNEISEKSEIFDDQFSVERPDGSNFTLKIRSTKLEDSAMYFCASSGTGGAGNTIYFGEGSWLTVV.

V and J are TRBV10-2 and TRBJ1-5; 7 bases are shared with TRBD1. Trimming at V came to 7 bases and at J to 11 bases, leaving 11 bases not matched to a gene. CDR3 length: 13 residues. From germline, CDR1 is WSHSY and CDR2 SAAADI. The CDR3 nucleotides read TGCGCCAGCACCCCCAAAGGGGGCGCGACCCAGCATTTT. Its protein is CASTPKGGATQHF.

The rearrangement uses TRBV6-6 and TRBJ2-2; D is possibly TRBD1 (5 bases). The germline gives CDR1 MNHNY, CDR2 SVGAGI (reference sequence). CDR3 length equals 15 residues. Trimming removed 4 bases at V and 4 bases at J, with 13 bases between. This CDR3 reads CASSSREGVTGELFF. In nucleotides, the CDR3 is TGTGCCAGCAGTTCCAGGGAAGGGGTCACCGGGGAGCTGTTTTTT.

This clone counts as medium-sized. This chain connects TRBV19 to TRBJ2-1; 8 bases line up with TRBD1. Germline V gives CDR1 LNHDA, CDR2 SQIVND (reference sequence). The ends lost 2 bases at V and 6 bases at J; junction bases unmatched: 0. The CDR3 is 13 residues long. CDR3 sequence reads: CASSITGGNEQFF. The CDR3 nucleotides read TGTGCCAGTAGTATAACAGGGGGCAATGAGCAGTTCTTC.

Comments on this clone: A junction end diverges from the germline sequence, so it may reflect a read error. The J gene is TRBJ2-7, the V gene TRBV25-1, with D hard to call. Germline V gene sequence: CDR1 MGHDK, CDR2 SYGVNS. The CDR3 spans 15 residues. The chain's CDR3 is CASSESRLGHYEQYF. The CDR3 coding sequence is TGTGCCAGCAGCGAATCCCGCCTAGGGCACTACGAGCAGTACTTC.

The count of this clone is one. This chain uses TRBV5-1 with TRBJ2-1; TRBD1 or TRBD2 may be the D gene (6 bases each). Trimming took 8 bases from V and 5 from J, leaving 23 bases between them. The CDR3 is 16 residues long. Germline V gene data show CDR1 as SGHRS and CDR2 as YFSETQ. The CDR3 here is CASRPHPGGQNNEQFF. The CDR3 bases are TGCGCCAGTAGGCCCCACCCCGGGGGACAAAACAATGAGCAGTTCTTC.

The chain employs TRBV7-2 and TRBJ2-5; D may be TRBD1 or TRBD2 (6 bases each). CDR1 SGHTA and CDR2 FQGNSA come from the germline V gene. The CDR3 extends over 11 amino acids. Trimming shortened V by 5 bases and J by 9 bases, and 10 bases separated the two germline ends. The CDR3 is CASSPEGAQYF. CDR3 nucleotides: TGTGCCAGCAGCCCGGAGGGGGCCCAGTACTTC.

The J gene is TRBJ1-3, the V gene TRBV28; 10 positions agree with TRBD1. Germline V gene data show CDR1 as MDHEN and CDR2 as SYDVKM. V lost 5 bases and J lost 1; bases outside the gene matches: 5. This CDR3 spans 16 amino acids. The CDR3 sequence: CASSGDRGISGNTIYF. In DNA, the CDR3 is TGTGCCAGCAGTGGGGACAGGGGAATTTCTGGAAACACCATATATTTT.

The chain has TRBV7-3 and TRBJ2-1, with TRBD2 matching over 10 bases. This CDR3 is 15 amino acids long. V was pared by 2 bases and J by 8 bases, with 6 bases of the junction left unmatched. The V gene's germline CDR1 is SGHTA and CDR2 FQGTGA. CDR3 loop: CASSLSLAGVDEQFF. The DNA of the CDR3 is TGTGCCAGCAGCTTATCGCTAGCGGGAGTGGATGAGCAGTTCTTC.

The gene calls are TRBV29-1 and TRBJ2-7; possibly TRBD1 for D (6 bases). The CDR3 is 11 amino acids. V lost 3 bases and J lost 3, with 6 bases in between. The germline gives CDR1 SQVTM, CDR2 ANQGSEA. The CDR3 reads CSVEDSYEQYF. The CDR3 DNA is TGCAGCGTTGAGGACAGCTACGAGCAGTACTTC.